This T cell receptor beta chain was profiled in a study of naive and memory T cell subsets (dated by TCRdb to the late 2010s). General notes on the study: The figure summarizing these samples reported ten or so blood donors, 7 tuberculin skin test biopsies and 3 saline control biopsies. Skin biopsies were taken from tuberculin skin test sites or from saline-injected control sites and were processed for RNA extraction as described before. Usually PCR2 was run as a SYBR Green qPCR and stopped at a set threshold, although low-input samples could use end-point PCR (roughly 6 cycles) instead. General study outcomes and caveats: Details of skin biopsy collection and RNA processing were not given in the paper but were referenced to earlier studies. TCR sequences were reportedly recovered from both skin biopsy types, with far more TCRs at tuberculin skin test sites. The RNA-based method was acknowledged as potentially sensitive to TCR transcript changes with T cell activation and differentiation. The higher numbers of TCRs at tuberculin skin test sites were interpreted as T cell infiltration of a delayed type IV hypersensitivity reaction.

This clonotype was picked up many times. This receptor's antigen is unknown. No base-level quality is on record; no much larger clone is a single base apart. The library was built by means of UMI-ligation and nested PCR. Four rounds of PCR, run with the SP2 primer together with nested alpha and beta constant region primers, were used to amplify the ligated cDNA. For the blood and skin samples, reverse transcription of TCR RNA was done with SuperScript IV along with alpha and beta constant region primers. T4 RNA ligase 1 was used to ligate an oligonucleotide containing the Illumina SP2 primer and a UMI to the 3' end of the cDNA. To prevent hairpin formation, the 12-nucleotide UMI was made up of two random hexamers with an eight-base spacer between them. From the second PCR onward, the TCR alpha and beta chain libraries were handled separately, and dual indexing was used for multiplexing. After pooling, the indexed libraries were analyzed by capillary electrophoresis and sequenced on either an Illumina MiSeq or NextSeq. PhiX DNA at about 4.5-8% was spiked into libraries to increase base diversity and improve cluster recognition. In the authors' own workflow: Demultiplexor took UMIs from read 2, joined the UMIs to the TCR sequence from read 1, and separated reads according to sample indices. V and J genes and V-J junctions were identified by Decombinator, which gave every TCR a five-part identifier that included V and J deletions. Collapsinator used UMIs to correct sequencing errors and PCR amplification heterogeneity, producing a UMI-based abundance for each TCR. Identifiers were converted to nucleotide sequence by CDR3Translator and translated to amino acids, and CDR3 regions were extracted on the basis of terminal motifs. Error-corrected counts of alpha and beta TCRs from blood and skin were compared after being normalized to the amount of input RNA. TCRdb's own reprocessing of the public reads used fastp at Q25 and MiXCR and kept productive beta chains. Here each entry gathers all rows of one CDR3 protein and keeps the most common genes and DNA. Here the V and J calls rest on TCRdb's processing, not on the authors' analysis. The sample table shows fewer than 35,000 distinct CDR3 sequences, and 6.7% are seen once. Approximately 3.1% of the sample is in the top ten clones.

The treatment or condition label corresponds to: skin biopsy from PPD injection site in Mantoux-positive individual. A robust, sensitive protocol for the amplification, sequencing and analysis of TCRs was described in the study, in which 3' ligation of a UMI-containing oligonucleotide to TCR cDNA was used. Tuberculin skin test biopsies came from sites injected with PPD in individuals with a positive Mantoux test. Total RNA, without cell sorting, was DNase treated with RQ1 DNase before reverse transcription, targeting 1 to 1000 ng input. Skin biopsy and whole blood libraries were made to test pipeline robustness in samples where T cells form a minority population. The TCR was taken from an adult in good health. The sequencing used skin, collected from a tuberculin skin test site.

The DNA is TGTGCCAGCAGTTTATTGGGTGTAGGGACCGGGGAGCTGTTTTTT. This gives the protein CASSLLGVGTGELFF. The chain joins TRBV27 to TRBJ2-2; no D gene can be assigned with confidence. From its cysteine to its phenylalanine, the CDR3 spans 15 amino acids. Just CDR3 DNA is preserved here, 45 bases in frame from base 1. V loses 1 base, J loses 5 bases, and the germline ends lie 11 bases apart. Via the germline V gene (reference sequence), CDR1 is MNHEY and CDR2 SMNVEV.